Listed below are T cell receptor beta chains from one sample, sequenced in a study of blood T cell repertoires in COVID-19. Produced via immunoSEQ multiplex PCR; TCRdb's table is partial and in-frame only. This sample has more than 150,000 clones, with 80% to 90% found just once. Sequencing was performed on peripheral blood. Receptor source: a man aged 60 to 69 with acute or convalescent COVID-19. The CDR3 runs from the conserved cysteine through the conserved F or W. A D gene is named only where the DNA matches it firmly. The listing skips clone size in some rows; elsewhere it reads once, few, many or a size class.

clone size,D gene,V gene,J gene,CDR3 protein,CDR3 DNA
-,TRBD1,TRBV25-1,TRBJ2-7,CASSTPGTGVRGEQYF,TGTGCCAGCAGTACCCCCGGGACAGGGGTGAGGGGCGAGCAGTACTTC
few,-,TRBV6-5,TRBJ1-4,CASSYRGGTNEKLFF,TGTGCCAGCAGTTACAGGGGTGGCACTAATGAAAAACTGTTTTTT
-,TRBD1,TRBV29-1,TRBJ1-1,CSTLGQLNTEAFF,TGCAGCACTTTGGGACAGCTGAACACTGAAGCTTTCTTT
-,-,TRBV11-3,TRBJ1-2,CASSLGGNYGYTF,TGTGCCAGCAGCTTGGGAGGAAACTATGGCTACACCTTC
few,-,TRBV21-1,TRBJ1-1,CASSTPREANTEAFF,TGTGCCAGCAGCACCCCTCGCGAAGCGAACACTGAAGCTTTCTTT
-,TRBD1,TRBV5-1,TRBJ2-7,CASSPPGQSLGEQYF,TGCGCCAGCAGCCCACCGGGACAGAGTTTAGGCGAGCAGTACTTC
-,-,TRBV27,TRBJ1-6,CASRFGSSPLHF,TGTGCCAGCCGCTTTGGGAGTTCACCCCTCCACTTT
-,-,TRBV7-8,TRBJ1-5,CASSPDGGGNQPQHF,TGTGCCAGCAGCCCGGACGGGGGGGGCAATCAGCCCCAGCATTTT
-,TRBD2,TRBV4-1,TRBJ2-1,CASSQGRAGGMLYNEQFF,TGCGCCAGCAGCCAAGGGAGGGCGGGGGGAATGTTATACAATGAGCAGTTCTTC
-,-,TRBV4-1,TRBJ1-2,CASSQVTRTPNPGDGYTF,TGCGCCAGCAGCCAAGTGACGCGGACACCAAACCCAGGCGATGGCTACACCTTC
-,-,TRBV27,TRBJ1-1,CASSQGRDTEAFF,TGTGCCAGCAGTCAGGGGCGGGACACTGAAGCTTTCTTT
-,-,TRBV12-3/TRBV12-4,TRBJ1-2,CASSLALNYGYTF,TGTGCCAGCAGTTTAGCTCTCAACTATGGCTACACCTTC
-,-,TRBV30,TRBJ1-1,CAWVFRTGVNTEAFF,TGTGCCTGGGTTTTCAGAACAGGAGTCAACACTGAAGCTTTCTTT
-,TRBD1,TRBV6-5,TRBJ2-7,CASSTSDRGYYEQYF,TGTGCCAGCAGCACATCGGACAGGGGGTACTACGAGCAGTACTTC
-,-,TRBV12-3/TRBV12-4,TRBJ2-7,CASSLYSYEQYF,TGTGCCAGCAGTTTGTACAGCTACGAGCAGTACTTC
-,-,TRBV11-2,TRBJ1-2,CASSLIRDYGYTF,TGTGCCAGCAGCTTAATTCGAGACTATGGCTACACCTTC
-,-,TRBV6-5,TRBJ1-4,CASSRTVTANEKLFF,TGTGCCAGCTCGAGAACAGTAACGGCTAATGAAAAACTGTTTTTT
-,TRBD1,TRBV7-9,TRBJ1-2,CASSQGASSNYGYTF,TGTGCCAGCAGCCAGGGGGCGAGCAGTAACTATGGCTACACCTTC
-,-,TRBV19,TRBJ1-1,CASSSTTVTEAFF,TGTGCCAGTAGTAGCACGACAGTCACTGAAGCTTTCTTT
-,TRBD1,TRBV3-1/TRBV3-2,TRBJ1-2,CASRWTGGIYGYTF,TGTGCCAGCAGGTGGACAGGGGGAATCTATGGCTACACCTTC
-,TRBD1,TRBV27,TRBJ1-2,CASSPWDRPYGYTF,TGTGCCAGCAGTCCCTGGGACAGGCCCTATGGCTACACCTTC
-,TRBD1,TRBV5-6,TRBJ1-6,CASSSRTGGHLYNSPLHF,TGTGCCAGCAGCTCCCGGACAGGGGGCCACCTCTATAATTCACCCCTCCACTTT
few,-,TRBV5-6,TRBJ2-3,CASSFGGDRRVTQYF,TGTGCCAGCAGCTTTGGCGGGGACCGCCGCGTAACGCAGTATTTT
-,-,TRBV11-2,TRBJ1-1,CASSFSEGTEAFF,TGTGCCAGCAGCTTTTCGGAGGGCACTGAAGCTTTCTTT
-,-,TRBV29-1,TRBJ1-1,CSVTSAEAFF,TGCAGCGTTACGTCGGCTGAAGCTTTCTTT
-,TRBD1,TRBV5-4,TRBJ1-5,CASSASGGSNQPQHF,TGTGCCAGCAGTGCCTCAGGGGGTAGCAATCAGCCCCAGCATTTT
-,TRBD2,TRBV5-1,TRBJ2-3,CASSRWTSGVSSTDTQYF,TGCGCCAGCAGCCGGTGGACTAGCGGGGTTTCTAGCACAGATACGCAGTATTTT
-,-,TRBV9,TRBJ2-3,CASSVFGERDTQYF,TGTGCCAGCAGCGTTTTCGGGGAGAGAGATACGCAGTATTTT
-,-,TRBV3-1/TRBV3-2,TRBJ1-2,CASSQDPPQGSYGYTF,TGTGCCAGCAGCCAAGATCCTCCCCAGGGTTCCTATGGCTACACCTTC
-,-,TRBV14,TRBJ2-1,CASSPEPHNEQFF,TGTGCCAGCAGCCCCGAGCCCCACAATGAGCAGTTCTTC
-,TRBD1,TRBV2,TRBJ1-4,CASQDQGAPNEKLFF,TGTGCCAGCCAAGACCAGGGGGCCCCTAATGAAAAACTGTTTTTT
-,-,TRBV27,TRBJ1-1,CASSLTLNTEAFF,TGTGCCAGCAGTTTAACTTTGAACACTGAAGCTTTCTTT
-,-,TRBV7-9,TRBJ1-1,CASSLKLSPMNTEAFF,TGTGCCAGCAGCTTGAAGCTTTCCCCTATGAACACTGAAGCTTTCTTT
once,-,TRBV25-1,TRBJ2-2,CASSDPGLNTGELFF,TGTGCCAGCAGTGATCCCGGACTTAACACCGGGGAGCTGTTTTTT
-,-,TRBV18,TRBJ1-4,CASSPTTGVAEKLFF,TGTGCCAGCTCACCCACCACAGGAGTTGCTGAAAAACTGTTTTTT
-,TRBD1,TRBV11-2,TRBJ1-2,CASSGDRGEYGYTF,TGTGCCAGCAGCGGCGACAGGGGCGAGTATGGCTACACCTTC
once,TRBD1,TRBV5-8,TRBJ1-2,CASSQDRSRGYTF,TGTGCCAGCAGCCAGGACAGGAGTCGTGGCTACACCTTC
-,TRBD1,TRBV28,TRBJ2-7,CASSYLTGGYEQYF,TGTGCCAGCAGTTACCTAACAGGGGGCTACGAGCAGTACTTC
-,TRBD1,TRBV19,TRBJ1-5,CASSTGQGAASNQPQHF,TGTGCCAGTAGTACCGGACAGGGGGCGGCTAGCAATCAGCCCCAGCATTTT
-,-,TRBV18,TRBJ2-2,CASSRTQGSNTGELFF,TGTGCCAGCTCACGAACGCAGGGGTCAAACACCGGGGAGCTGTTTTTT
-,TRBD1,TRBV2,TRBJ1-5,CASSGQGPRQPQHF,TGTGCCAGCAGTGGACAGGGACCCCGTCAGCCCCAGCATTTT
-,-,TRBV5-1,TRBJ1-2,CASSSTAGGGYGYTF,TGCGCCAGCAGCTCTACGGCGGGGGGTGGCTATGGCTACACCTTC
-,-,TRBV7-9,TRBJ2-5,CASSLSGQETQYF,TGTGCCAGCAGCTTATCAGGACAAGAGACCCAGTACTTC
-,-,TRBV15,TRBJ2-7,CATSTVSSETYEQYF,TGTGCCACCAGCACAGTGTCGAGCGAAACCTACGAGCAGTACTTC
once,-,TRBV2,TRBJ1-2,CASTGSTTVGYGYTF,TGTGCCAGCACCGGATCCACTACGGTCGGCTATGGCTACACCTTC
-,-,TRBV5-1,TRBJ1-6,CASSLEERKNSPLHF,TGCGCCAGCAGCTTGGAGGAGAGGAAGAATTCACCCCTCCACTTT
-,-,TRBV4-1,TRBJ2-5,CASSQPGVAETQYF,TGCGCCAGCAGCCAGCCGGGGGTGGCGGAGACCCAGTACTTC
-,-,TRBV4-2,TRBJ2-1,CASSPEGGLLNVQFF,TGTGCCAGCAGCCCTGAAGGAGGGTTACTAAACGTTCAGTTCTTC
-,TRBD1,TRBV7-9,TRBJ2-7,CASSLGTGTYF,TGTGCCAGCAGTTTAGGGACAGGGACTTACTTC
-,-,TRBV18,TRBJ2-5,CASSPGPRETQYF,TGTGCCAGCTCACCAGGGCCTCGGGAGACCCAGTACTTC
-,TRBD1,TRBV2,TRBJ1-2,CASSWDRDGYTF,TGTGCCAGCAGTTGGGACAGGGATGGCTACACCTTC
-,TRBD1,TRBV6-5,TRBJ2-7,CASSYNLGQGVGEQYF,TGTGCCAGCAGTTACAATCTCGGACAGGGGGTTGGCGAGCAGTACTTC
-,-,TRBV11-2,TRBJ1-4,CASSLDRGLFF,TGTGCCAGCAGCTTAGACCGGGGACTGTTTTTT